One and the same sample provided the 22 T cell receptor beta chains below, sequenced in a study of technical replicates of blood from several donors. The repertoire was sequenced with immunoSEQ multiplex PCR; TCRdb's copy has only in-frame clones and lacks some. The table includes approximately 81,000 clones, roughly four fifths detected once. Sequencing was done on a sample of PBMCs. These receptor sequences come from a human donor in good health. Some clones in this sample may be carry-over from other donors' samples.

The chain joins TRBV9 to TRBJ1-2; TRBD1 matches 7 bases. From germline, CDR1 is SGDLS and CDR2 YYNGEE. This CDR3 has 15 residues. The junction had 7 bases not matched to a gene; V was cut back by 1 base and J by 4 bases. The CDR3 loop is CASSVTGQAFYGYTF. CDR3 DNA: TGTGCCAGCAGCGTAACTGGACAGGCCTTCTATGGCTACACCTTC.

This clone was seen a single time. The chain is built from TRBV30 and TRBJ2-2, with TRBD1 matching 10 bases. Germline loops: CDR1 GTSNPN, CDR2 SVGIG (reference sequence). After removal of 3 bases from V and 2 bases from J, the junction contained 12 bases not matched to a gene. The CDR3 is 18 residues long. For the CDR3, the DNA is TGTGCCTGGAGGGCCCGGGACAGGGGATATTTTAACACCGGGGAGCTGTTTTTT. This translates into CAWRARDRGYFNTGELFF.

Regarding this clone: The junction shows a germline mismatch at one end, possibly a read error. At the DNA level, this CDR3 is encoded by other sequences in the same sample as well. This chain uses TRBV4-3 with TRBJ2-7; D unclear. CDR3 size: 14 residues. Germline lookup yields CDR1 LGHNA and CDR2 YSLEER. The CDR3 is CASSQDGLSYEQYF. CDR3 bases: TGCGCCAGCAGTCAAGATGGGCTGTCCTACGAGCAGTACTTC.

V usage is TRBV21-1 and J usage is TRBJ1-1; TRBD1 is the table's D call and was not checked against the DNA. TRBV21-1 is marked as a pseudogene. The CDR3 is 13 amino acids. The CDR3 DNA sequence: TGTGCCAGCCGAATACAGGGGAACACTGAAGCTTTCTTT. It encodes CASRIQGNTEAFF.

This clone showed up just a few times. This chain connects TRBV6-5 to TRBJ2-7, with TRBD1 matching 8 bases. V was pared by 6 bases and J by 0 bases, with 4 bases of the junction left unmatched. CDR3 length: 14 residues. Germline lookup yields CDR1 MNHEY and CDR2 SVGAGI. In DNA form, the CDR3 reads TGTGCCAGCAGCCGACAGGGGAACTCCTACGAGCAGTACTTC. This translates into CASSRQGNSYEQYF.

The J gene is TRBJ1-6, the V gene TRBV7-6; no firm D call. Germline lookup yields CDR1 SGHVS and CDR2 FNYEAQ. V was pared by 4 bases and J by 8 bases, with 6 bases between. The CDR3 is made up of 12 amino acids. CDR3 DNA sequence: TGTGCCAGCAGCTCCCAGTATTCACCCCTCCACTTT. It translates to CASSSQYSPLHF.

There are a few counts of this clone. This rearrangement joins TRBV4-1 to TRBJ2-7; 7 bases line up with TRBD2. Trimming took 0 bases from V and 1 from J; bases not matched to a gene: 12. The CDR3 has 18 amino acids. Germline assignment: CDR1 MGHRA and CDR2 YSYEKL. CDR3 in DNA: TGCGCCAGCAGCCAAGAGGAAGACTATCTAGCGGCTTCCTACGAGCAGTACTTC. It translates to CASSQEEDYLAASYEQYF.

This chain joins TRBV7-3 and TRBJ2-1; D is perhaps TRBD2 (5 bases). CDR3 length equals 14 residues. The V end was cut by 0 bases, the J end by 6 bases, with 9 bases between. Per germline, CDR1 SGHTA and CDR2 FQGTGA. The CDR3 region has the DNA TGTGCCAGCAGCTTAACTAGCGCCTCCAATGAGCAGTTCTTC. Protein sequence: CASSLTSASNEQFF.

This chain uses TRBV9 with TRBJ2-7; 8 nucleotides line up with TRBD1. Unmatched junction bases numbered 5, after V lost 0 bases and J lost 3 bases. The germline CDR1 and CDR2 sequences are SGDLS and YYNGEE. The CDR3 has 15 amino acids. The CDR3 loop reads CASSVGPGGVYEQYF. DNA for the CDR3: TGTGCCAGCAGCGTAGGGCCAGGGGGCGTCTACGAGCAGTACTTC.

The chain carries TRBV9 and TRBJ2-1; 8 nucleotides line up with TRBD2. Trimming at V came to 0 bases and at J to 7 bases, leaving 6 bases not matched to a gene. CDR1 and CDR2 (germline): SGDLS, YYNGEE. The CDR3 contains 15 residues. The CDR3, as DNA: TGTGCCAGCAGCGTAGCCCCGGGAGGGCTTAATGAGCAGTTCTTC. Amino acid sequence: CASSVAPGGLNEQFF.

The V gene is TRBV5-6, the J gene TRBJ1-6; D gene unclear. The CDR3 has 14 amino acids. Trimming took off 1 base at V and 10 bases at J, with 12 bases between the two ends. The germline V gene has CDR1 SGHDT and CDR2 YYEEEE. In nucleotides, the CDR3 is TGTGCCAGCAGCTTGACCTCAGGATGGTCACCCCTCCACTTT. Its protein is CASSLTSGWSPLHF.

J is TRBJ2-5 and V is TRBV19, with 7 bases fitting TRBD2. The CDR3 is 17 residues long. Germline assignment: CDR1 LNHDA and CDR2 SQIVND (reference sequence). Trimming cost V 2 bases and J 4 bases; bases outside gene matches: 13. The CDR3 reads CASSIMGGAGARETQYF. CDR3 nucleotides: TGTGCCAGTAGTATAATGGGAGGGGCGGGAGCTCGAGAGACCCAGTACTTC.

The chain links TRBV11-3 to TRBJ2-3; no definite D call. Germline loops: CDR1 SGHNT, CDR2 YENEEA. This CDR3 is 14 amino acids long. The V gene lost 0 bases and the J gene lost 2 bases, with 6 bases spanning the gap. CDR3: CASSLEPTTDTQYF. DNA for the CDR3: TGTGCCAGCAGCTTAGAGCCTACCACAGATACGCAGTATTTT.

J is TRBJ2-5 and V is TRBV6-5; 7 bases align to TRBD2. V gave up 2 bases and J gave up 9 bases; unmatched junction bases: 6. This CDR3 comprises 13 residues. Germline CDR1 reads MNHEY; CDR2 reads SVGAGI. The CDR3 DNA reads TGTGCCAGCAGTTACATGGCTGCGGGGGCCCAGTACTTC. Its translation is CASSYMAAGAQYF.

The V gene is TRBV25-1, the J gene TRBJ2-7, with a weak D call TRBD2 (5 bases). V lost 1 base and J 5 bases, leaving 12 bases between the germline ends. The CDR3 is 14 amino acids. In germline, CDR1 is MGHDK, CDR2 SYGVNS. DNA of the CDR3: TGTGCCAGCAGTGAATCGGGGAGTCGGAACGAGCAGTACTTC. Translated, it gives CASSESGSRNEQYF.

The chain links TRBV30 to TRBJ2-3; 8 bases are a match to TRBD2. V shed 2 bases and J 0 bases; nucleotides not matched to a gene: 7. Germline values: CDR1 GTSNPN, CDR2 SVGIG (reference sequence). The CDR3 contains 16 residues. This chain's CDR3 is CAWSPSPSGSTDTQYF. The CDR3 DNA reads TGTGCCTGGAGTCCTAGCCCTAGCGGGAGCACAGATACGCAGTATTTT.

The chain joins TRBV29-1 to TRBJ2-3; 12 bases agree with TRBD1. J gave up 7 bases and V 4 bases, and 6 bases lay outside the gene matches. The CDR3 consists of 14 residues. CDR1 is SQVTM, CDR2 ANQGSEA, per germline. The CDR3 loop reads CSVAGTGGRNTQYF. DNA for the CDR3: TGCAGCGTTGCCGGGACAGGGGGCAGGAATACGCAGTATTTT.

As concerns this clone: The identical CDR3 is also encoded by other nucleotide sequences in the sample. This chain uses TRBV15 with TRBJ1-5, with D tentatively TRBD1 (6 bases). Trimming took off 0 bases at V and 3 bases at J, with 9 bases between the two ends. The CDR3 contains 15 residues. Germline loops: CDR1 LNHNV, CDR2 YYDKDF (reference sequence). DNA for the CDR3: TGTGCCACCAGCAGAGATCAGGGGAACAATCAGCCCCAGCATTTT. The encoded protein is CATSRDQGNNQPQHF.

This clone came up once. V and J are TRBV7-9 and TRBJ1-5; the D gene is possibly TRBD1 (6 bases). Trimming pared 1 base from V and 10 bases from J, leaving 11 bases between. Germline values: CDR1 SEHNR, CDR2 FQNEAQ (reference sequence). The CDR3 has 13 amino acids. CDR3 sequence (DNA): TGTGCCAGCAGCTTAGGGGGGCAGGAACCCCAGCATTTT. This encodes CASSLGGQEPQHF.

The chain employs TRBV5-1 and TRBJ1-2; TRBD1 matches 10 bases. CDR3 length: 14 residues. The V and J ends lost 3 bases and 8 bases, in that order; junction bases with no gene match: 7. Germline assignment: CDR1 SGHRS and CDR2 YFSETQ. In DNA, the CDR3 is TGCGCCAGCAGCTCGGGACAGGGGTTGGGAGGCTACACCTTC. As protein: CASSSGQGLGGYTF.

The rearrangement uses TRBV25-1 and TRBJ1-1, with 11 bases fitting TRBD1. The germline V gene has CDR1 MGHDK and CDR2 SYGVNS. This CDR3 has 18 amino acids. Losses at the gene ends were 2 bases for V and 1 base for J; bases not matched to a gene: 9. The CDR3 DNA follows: TGTGCCAGCAGTGAAGAGGACAGGGGGCTTAGGGCGAACACTGAAGCTTTCTTT. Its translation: CASSEEDRGLRANTEAFF.

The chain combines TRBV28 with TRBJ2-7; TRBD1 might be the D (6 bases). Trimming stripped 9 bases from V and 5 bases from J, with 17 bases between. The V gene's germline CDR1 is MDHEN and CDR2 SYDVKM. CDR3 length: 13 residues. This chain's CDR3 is CASRTALHNEQYF. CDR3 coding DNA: TGTGCCAGTCGGACAGCCCTTCACAACGAGCAGTACTTC. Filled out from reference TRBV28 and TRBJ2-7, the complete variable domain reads DVKVTQSSRYLVKRTGEKVFLECVQDMDHENMFWYRQDPGLGLRLIYFSYDVKMKEKGDIPEGYSVSREKKERFSLILESASTNQTSMYLCASRTALHNEQYFGPGTRLTVT.